This T cell receptor beta chain originates from a study of cytomegalovirus exposure and HLA in healthy donors. Study results and limitations: Reports credit the classifier with highly specific, highly sensitive diagnosis of cytomegalovirus status. A later analysis found most CMV-associated TCR beta chains apparently HLA-restricted. Later genetic work tied a missense DCLRE1C variant to beta-chain V and J trimming.

This CDR3 spans 15 amino acids. Germline CDR1 is MNHEY and CDR2 is SMNVEV (reference sequence). V shed 5 bases and J 2 bases; nucleotides not matched to a gene: 7. In the case of this clone: Its antigen remains unidentified.

Primers included in the PCR were 60 Vbeta and 13 Jbeta primers. The repertoire was sequenced with immunoSEQ multiplex PCR; TCRdb's copy has only in-frame clones and lacks some. The sample lists roughly 120,000 clones, just under 75% seen once, with 6% to 8.5% in the top ten. The sequence was obtained from a middle-aged man in good health and CMV-seropositive. The chain uses TRBV27 and TRBJ2-3, with 7 bases that match TRBD2. Material: PBMCs. The CDR3 region is CASSPGAGLTDTQYF. Here the CDR3 DNA reads TGTGCCAGCAGTCCCGGAGCGGGGCTCACAGATACGCAGTATTTT.